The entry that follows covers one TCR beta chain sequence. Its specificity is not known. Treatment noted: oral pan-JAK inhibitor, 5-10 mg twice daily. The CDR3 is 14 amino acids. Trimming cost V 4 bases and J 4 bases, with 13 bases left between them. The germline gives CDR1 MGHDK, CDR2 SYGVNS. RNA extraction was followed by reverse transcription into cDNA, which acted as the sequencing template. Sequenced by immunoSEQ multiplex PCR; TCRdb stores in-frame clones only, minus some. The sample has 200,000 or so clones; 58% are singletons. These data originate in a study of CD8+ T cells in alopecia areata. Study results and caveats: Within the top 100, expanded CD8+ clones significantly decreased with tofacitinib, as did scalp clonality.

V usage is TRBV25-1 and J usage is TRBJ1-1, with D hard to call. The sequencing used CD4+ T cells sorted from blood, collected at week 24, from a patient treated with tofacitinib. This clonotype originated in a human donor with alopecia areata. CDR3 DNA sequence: TGTGCCAGCAGTGCAGCACGGGTGAGCACTGAAGCTTTCTTT. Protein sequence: CASSAARVSTEAFF.